The 13 T cell receptor beta chains presented below share a single source sample, sequenced in a study of neurological immune-mediated disorders. MiXCR, applied by TCRdb to the 5' RACE reads, yields one record per CDR3 protein. The table lists roughly 28,000 distinct CDR3 sequences, more than 10% of them singletons. The sample was PBMCs. These receptors all stem from a man aged 55 to 70 in good health.

This clonotype was counted ten times or more. This chain links TRBV20-1 with TRBJ2-1, with 13 bases lining up with TRBD2. The CDR3 consists of 15 residues. Germline V gene sequence: CDR1 DFQATT, CDR2 SNEGSKA (reference sequence). J was trimmed by 9 bases and V by 0 bases; bases with no gene match: 5. The CDR3 nucleotides read TGCAGTGCTAGAGATGTGACTAGCGGGGGGAGTGAGCAGTTCTTC. It is translated as CSARDVTSGGSEQFF.

This clonotype was counted ten times or more. This chain joins TRBV12-3 or TRBV12-4 and TRBJ1-6, with TRBD1 matching 7 bases. V lost 4 bases, J lost 14 bases, and 11 bases stayed unmatched. The CDR3 runs 14 residues. CDR3 sequence: CASSSGAGGRSLHF. For the CDR3, the DNA is TGTGCCAGCAGTTCGGGCGCAGGGGGTCGGTCCCTCCACTTT.

This clonotype was seen at least ten times. The chain combines TRBV2 with TRBJ1-1; D unclear. V lost 4 bases, J lost 1 base, and 7 bases lay in between. Germline V gene sequence: CDR1 SNHLY, CDR2 FYNNEI. This CDR3 spans 13 amino acids. Here the CDR3 DNA reads TGTGCCAGCAGTGCTGTAGGGAACACTGAAGCTTTCTTT. Its protein product is CASSAVGNTEAFF.

This clonotype has at least ten counts. The chain is built from TRBV20-1 and TRBJ2-2, with D unclear. CDR3 length: 12 amino acids. Trimming removed 2 bases from V and 7 bases from J, with 8 bases in between. In germline, CDR1 is DFQATT, CDR2 SNEGSKA (reference sequence). The DNA for the CDR3 is TGCAGTGCTAGAAGGGCAGGCGGGGAGCTGTTTTTT. Translated: CSARRAGGELFF.

There are many counts of this clonotype. The gene calls are TRBV7-9 and TRBJ1-2, with 10 bases identical to TRBD1. This CDR3 has 15 residues. J gave up 6 bases and V 3 bases, and 7 bases lay outside the gene matches. Germline loops: CDR1 SEHNR, CDR2 FQNEAQ (reference sequence). CDR3 nucleotide sequence: TGTGCCAGCAGCTTCATGACAGGGGGCGCGAATGGCTACACCTTC. Translated, it gives CASSFMTGGANGYTF.

This clonotype was counted at least ten times. The chain combines TRBV7-2 with TRBJ1-6; TRBD1 might be the D (6 bases). CDR1 is SGHTA, CDR2 FQGNSA, per germline. The V end lost 2 bases, the J end lost 5 bases, and 7 bases lay between the germline ends. The CDR3 extends over 14 amino acids. The CDR3 DNA reads as TGTGCCAGCAGCTTACGACAGGATAATTCACCCCTCCACTTT. Residues: CASSLRQDNSPLHF.

This clonotype was counted many times. V and J are TRBV6-5 and TRBJ2-7; 7 nucleotides match TRBD1. CDR1 is MNHEY and CDR2 is SVGAGI in the germline V gene. CDR3 length: 16 amino acids. The junction had 9 bases not matched to a gene; V was cut back by 0 bases and J by 4 bases. The CDR3 sequence: CASSYSSGQEFYEQYF. For the CDR3, the DNA is TGTGCCAGCAGTTACTCCTCCGGACAGGAGTTTTACGAGCAGTACTTC.

A word on this clonotype: At one end, the junction sequence differs from germline, possibly due to a read error. The chain combines TRBV6-5 with TRBJ1-1; D is ambiguous. Germline assignment: CDR1 MNHEY and CDR2 SVGAGI. This CDR3 has 14 residues. CDR3 bases: TGTACCAGCAGGTACCCCGGGTCCGGCACTGAAGCTTTCTTT. Its translation: CTSRYPGSGTEAFF.

This clonotype was observed at least ten times. This chain links TRBV20-1 with TRBJ2-1; TRBD2 is a possible D gene (6 bases). Trimming took off 2 bases at V and 3 bases at J, with 11 bases between the two ends. The germline gives CDR1 DFQATT, CDR2 SNEGSKA (reference sequence). This CDR3 contains 14 residues. The CDR3 sequence: CSARSLRDYNEQFF. DNA for the CDR3: TGCAGTGCTAGAAGCCTGCGGGACTACAATGAGCAGTTCTTC.

Ten or more counts support this clonotype. The junction differs from germline at one of its ends, possibly a read error. In DNA form, the CDR3 reads TGCGCCAGCAGTGAGGAGGGACCGGAACGATTC. Its protein is CASSEEGPERF. The V gene is TRBV10-1, the J gene TRBJ2-7; TRBD1 or TRBD2 may be the D gene (5 bases each). CDR3 size: 11 residues. The V gene's germline CDR1 is WNHNN and CDR2 SYGVQD (reference sequence).

In its sample, this clonotype was seen once. This rearrangement joins TRBV6-2 or TRBV6-3 to TRBJ1-1; 9 nucleotides align to TRBD1. Germline CDR1 is MNHEY and CDR2 is SVGEGT. The CDR3 extends over 17 amino acids. With 6 bases clipped from V and 4 bases from J, the junction kept 15 bases outside the gene matches. CDR3 sequence reads: CASRPPGTGIKSTEAFF. The CDR3 DNA sequence: TGTGCCAGCAGACCACCGGGGACAGGGATAAAGAGCACTGAAGCTTTCTTT.

Many counts were recorded for this clonotype. The gene calls are TRBV20-1 and TRBJ2-7; D gene ambiguous. Trimming shortened V by 5 bases and J by 2 bases, and 7 bases separated the two germline ends. Germline-derived CDR1 and CDR2 are DFQATT and SNEGSKA (reference sequence). This CDR3 comprises 11 residues. CDR3 amino acids: CSAPRAYEQYF. The CDR3 nucleotides are TGCAGTGCTCCTAGAGCCTACGAGCAGTACTTC.

The chain joins TRBV11-2 to TRBJ2-7, with D unresolved. Per the germline V gene, CDR1 is SGHAT and CDR2 is FQNNGV. Trimming took 1 base from V and 6 from J, leaving 10 bases between them. The CDR3 contains 13 residues. In DNA form, the CDR3 reads TGTGCCAGCAGCTTAGGGTCGAACAGCGAGCAGTACTTC. Its translation: CASSLGSNSEQYF.